This TCR beta chain was identified in a study of cytomegalovirus exposure and HLA in healthy donors. Trimming left V 3 bases short and J 8 bases short, with 8 bases between. In germline, CDR1 is SGHRS, CDR2 YFSETQ. CDR3 length equals 12 residues. With respect to this clone: Its antigen is not identified.

Study-wide points: The likely origin of a cluster of highly shared sequence variants was a sequencing artifact.

Primers included in the PCR were 60 Vbeta and 13 Jbeta primers. TCRdb keeps only in-frame clones here, not all; method: immunoSEQ multiplex PCR. The table has under 200,000 clones, 80% to 90% seen once. Sequenced input: PBMCs. The V and J genes are TRBV5-1 and TRBJ1-4, with D possibly matching TRBD1 (5 bases). The clonotype comes from a man in his fifties or sixties in good health and CMV-seropositive. The DNA of the CDR3 is TGCGCCAGCAGCTCCCAGGGAGAAAAACTGTTTTTT. Residues: CASSSQGEKLFF.